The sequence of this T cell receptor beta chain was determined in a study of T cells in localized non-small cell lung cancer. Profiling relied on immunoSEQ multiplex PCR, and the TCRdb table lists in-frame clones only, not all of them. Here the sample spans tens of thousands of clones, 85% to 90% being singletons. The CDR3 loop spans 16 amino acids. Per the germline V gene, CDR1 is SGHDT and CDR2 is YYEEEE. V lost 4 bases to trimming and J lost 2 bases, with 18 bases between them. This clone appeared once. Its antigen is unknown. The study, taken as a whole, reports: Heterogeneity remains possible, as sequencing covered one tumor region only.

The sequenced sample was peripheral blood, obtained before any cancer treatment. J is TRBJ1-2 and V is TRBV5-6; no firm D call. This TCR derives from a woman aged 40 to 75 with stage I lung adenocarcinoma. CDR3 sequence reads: CASSPRSLTENYGYTF. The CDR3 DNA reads TGTGCCAGCAGCCCCCGGTCACTGACCGAGAACTATGGCTACACCTTC.